The rows below give T cell receptor beta chains drawn from one sample of a study of patients and donors after allogeneic stem cell transplantation. TCRdb analysed the RT-PCR reads with MiXCR anew, one entry per CDR3 protein. The profile shows roughly 940,000 distinct CDR3 sequences, over 15% of them singletons. The material sequenced was blood, either unsorted or a sorted T cell fraction (not recorded which). The source of these receptors is a human donor who was either an allogeneic HSCT recipient or a stem cell or donor lymphocyte infusion donor (not recorded which). It is not recorded whose cells these are; they may come from a transplant donor. CDR3s include the opening cysteine and the closing phenylalanine or tryptophan. D genes are given only for firm matches. Clone size is given for some rows only: seen once, a few or many times, or a class if the clone is expanded.

few,TRBJ2-7,NA,TRBV7-2,TGTGCCAGCAGCTTCTTAGAGGCGAGCTCCTACGAGCAGTACTTC,CASSFLEASSYEQYF
few,TRBJ2-1,NA,TRBV10-3,TGTGCCTCCAATCCGGCAGGGGTCGATGAGCAGTTCTTC,CASNPAGVDEQFF
NA,TRBJ1-2,NA,TRBV7-9,TGTGCCAGCAGACGAACCGGGACCGACTATGGCTACACCTTC,CASRRTGTDYGYTF
few,TRBJ2-7,TRBD2,TRBV20-1,TGCAGTGTCCCGGGACTAGCGGAGTACGAGCAGTACTTC,CSVPGLAEYEQYF
many,TRBJ1-1,TRBD1,TRBV6-1,TGTGCCAGTCAGACAGGGGGCAAGACTGAAGCTTTCTTT,CASQTGGKTEAFF
few,TRBJ2-2,TRBD1,TRBV5-1,TGCGCCAGCAGCTTAAAGACAGGGGACAACACCGGGGAGCTGTTTTTT,CASSLKTGDNTGELFF
few,TRBJ2-3,TRBD1,TRBV5-6,TGTGCCAGCAGCTCACCGGGACAGGGAAGCACAGATACGCAGTATTTT,CASSSPGQGSTDTQYF
few,TRBJ1-1,NA,TRBV7-2,TGTGCCAGCAGCCTAGCCAAACCGCACGCCAGGGCTTTGAACACTGAAGCTTTCTTT,CASSLAKPHARALNTEAFF
NA,TRBJ1-2,NA,TRBV2,TGTGCCAGCAGAGAAAGCTTCTATGGCTACACCTTC,CASRESFYGYTF
many,TRBJ2-5,NA,TRBV11-2,TGTGCCAGCAGCTTTCAGGTTCCCCTACGGGAGACCCAGTACTTC,CASSFQVPLRETQYF
NA,TRBJ2-2,NA,TRBV7-3,TGTGCCAGCAGTCCGAGCCGGGAGTTCGGGGAGCTGTTTTTT,CASSPSREFGELFF
NA,TRBJ2-7,NA,TRBV9,TGTGCCAGCAGCGTAGGGATCGGTCGGGGTTACATCTACGAGCAGTACTTC,CASSVGIGRGYIYEQYF
NA,TRBJ2-3,TRBD2,TRBV5-1,TGCGCCAGCAGCTTAGGGGACTACCTTAGCACAGATACGCAGTATTTT,CASSLGDYLSTDTQYF
few,TRBJ2-3,NA,TRBV3-1,TGTGCCAGCAGCCAAGATTCGCGGACTTACCTCTCGGATACGCAGTATTTT,CASSQDSRTYLSDTQYF
NA,TRBJ2-1,NA,TRBV5-1,TGCGCCAGCGGACGGCGAACCTACAATGAGCAGTTCTTC,CASGRRTYNEQFF
NA,TRBJ1-1,NA,TRBV4-2,TGTGCCAGCAGCCAAGATATGGCAGCCCCTTCGATCGCTTTCTTT,CASSQDMAAPSIAFF
NA,TRBJ2-5,TRBD2,TRBV4-3,TGCGCCAGCAGCCAGGGGACTAGCGGGGGGTGGACCCAGTACTTC,CASSQGTSGGWTQYF
few,TRBJ1-2,TRBD1,TRBV12-3/TRBV12-4,TGTGCCAGCAGATCGACAGGGGAGAGTAGCTACACCTTC,CASRSTGESSYTF
few,TRBJ1-1,NA,TRBV12-3/TRBV12-4,TGTGCCAGCAGTTTAGACGGGGGAGCGCGCACTGAAGCTTTCTTT,CASSLDGGARTEAFF
many,TRBJ2-1,NA,TRBV12-3/TRBV12-4,TGTGCCAGCAGTTTAAGCCCCGCGCAGCAGTTCTTC,CASSLSPAQQFF
NA,TRBJ2-5,NA,TRBV6-5,TGTGCCAGCAGTTACCTGAGGCCAACTGGGTCGGAGACCCAGTACTTC,CASSYLRPTGSETQYF
NA,TRBJ1-2,NA,TRBV7-9,TGTGCCAGCAGCTTAGTCGGCAGGTCAATAAGGAGCTATGGCTACACCTTC,CASSLVGRSIRSYGYTF
few,TRBJ2-3,NA,TRBV4-1,TGCGCCAGCAGCCAGCTTTTGGATAGCACAGATACGCAGTATTTT,CASSQLLDSTDTQYF
NA,TRBJ2-3,TRBD1,TRBV24-1,TGTGCCACCAGTGCCCCGGGACAGGGTAGGATTGGGGGCACAGATACGCAGTATTTT,CATSAPGQGRIGGTDTQYF
many,TRBJ2-5,NA,TRBV5-1,TGCGCCAGCAGCTCCGGACTGAACCAAGAGACCCAGTACTTC,CASSSGLNQETQYF
few,TRBJ2-3,NA,TRBV7-2,TGTGCCAGCAGCTTAAGACTAAAGACAGATACGCAGTATTTT,CASSLRLKTDTQYF
NA,TRBJ2-7,TRBD2,TRBV13,TGTGCCAGCAGCAAAGGCGGGAGGAGCGAGCAGTACTTC,CASSKGGRSEQYF
few,TRBJ2-5,NA,TRBV6-5,TGTGCCAGCAGTTCGGGGCGGAAAGAGACCCAGTACTTC,CASSSGRKETQYF
NA,TRBJ1-1,NA,TRBV11-2,TGTGCCAGCAGACTGGTAGGGGGGCTTGAAGCTTTCTTT,CASRLVGGLEAFF